The entry below gives a single TCR beta chain sequence along with its context. This clonotype was recorded a few times. Its antigen remains undetermined. No base qualities exist here, and no much larger clone lies one base off it. A case-control design nested within a healthcare worker cohort in London, UK, was used, with weekly nasopharyngeal swab PCR tests and blood sampling performed. Healthcare workers were enrolled in the week of the UK lockdown, from 23 to 31 March 2020, and were followed every week for up to about 16 weeks. The data were obtained in a study of early T cells in non-severe SARS-CoV-2 infection (dated by TCRdb to the early 2020s). Looking at the study overall: TCR sequencing used bulk RNA from unsorted whole blood, so alpha and beta chains could not be paired. Points the paper makes about the study in general: Matching against VDJdb was skewed toward anti-spike CD8 responses, likely underestimated virus-specific expansions, and missed private and CD4 specificities.

CDR1 is given as PRHDT and CDR2 as FYEKMQ, both from the germline V gene (reference sequence). There are 16 amino acids in the CDR3, from cysteine to phenylalanine inclusive. Only the CDR3 DNA stays, 48 bases, in frame from base 1. After removal of 3 bases from V and 5 bases from J, the junction retains 6 bases not matched to a gene. The library was built by means of 5' RACE. The sample was run on a NextSeq 500. In the TCR library protocol, unique molecular identifiers were attached to individual cDNA molecules to correct for PCR bias and sequencing error. Both TCR alpha and beta chains were sequenced, and tight co-correlation was observed between alpha and beta sequence abundances in each sample. The paper's processing steps were these. V gene, J gene and CDR3 annotation of TCR sequences was performed with Decombinator V4. TCRs were defined as expanded if a significant change between any two time points was detected under a Poisson model with p below 0.0001. Abundances of TCRs were expressed as counts per million after normalisation to the total number of TCRs sequenced in each sample. MAIT TCRs were defined by TRAV1-2 paired with TRAJ12, TRAJ20 or TRAJ33, and iNKT TCRs by TRAV10 paired with TRAJ18. VDJdb, accessed 1 November 2021, was searched for CMV, EBV and SARS-CoV-2 annotated TCRs, excluding TCRs annotated for multiple antigens. Using fastp at Q25 and MiXCR, TCRdb reprocessed the public reads and kept productive beta chains. A single entry per CDR3 protein holds the most common genes and DNA from its merged rows. The V and J calls were determined by TCRdb, not by the authors. This sample has just over 95,000 distinct CDR3 sequences in its table, and approximately 10% of those were observed once. The ten largest make up around 4.3% of the sample.

This clonotype was obtained from an adult who was a healthcare worker with PCR-confirmed SARS-CoV-2 infection or an uninfected control (not recorded which). The sequences come from whole blood, collected at baseline. The sequence is built from TRBV13 and TRBJ1-4, with 10 central nucleotides matching TRBD1. The sequence in DNA is TGTGCCAGCAGCTTGGGGATGGGACAGGGGAATGAAAAACTGTTTTTT. Its amino acids are CASSLGMGQGNEKLFF.